The following is a T cell receptor beta chain sequence with its context. Its antigen is unidentified. The source of the sample is a study of T cells expressing NK-cell markers. Study in general: Source material for TCR beta repertoires consisted of sorted CD3+CD56+NKG2C+, CD3+CD56+NKG2C- and CD3+CD56-NKG2C+ T cells. Seven HCMV-seropositive donors and one seronegative donor made up the eight sequenced donors.

Study conclusions and caveats: For over five donors, the dominant NKG2C+ clonotypes made up roughly 1.0-7.0% of their CD8+ T cells. These clonotypes additionally ranked first within the CD3+CD56-NKG2C+ fraction of a handful of donors.

TCRdb re-analyzed the 5' RACE reads; it lists each CDR3 protein once, without DNA. The sample's table shows hundreds of thousands of distinct CDR3 sequences. The CDR3 length is 14 residues. Germline CDR1 is MNHEY and CDR2 is SVGAGI. Sequencing input: blood T cells: a sorted CD56 or NKG2C T cell subset, CD4+ or CD8+ T cells, or bulk PBMC T cells (not recorded which). This TCR was recovered from a woman aged 18 to 75 in good health. V is TRBV6-5 and J is TRBJ2-5. CDR3 protein: CASSLLSGVETQYF.